Following are 22 T cell receptor beta chains from one sample sequenced in a study of regulatory T cells in long-lasting Graves disease. In building TCR beta libraries, iRepertoire HTBI primers were used together with Arm-PCR of CDR3 regions. Each CDR3 protein gets one entry after TCRdb re-called the multiplex PCR reads with MiXCR. The table records hundreds of thousands of distinct CDR3 sequences, roughly a sixth of them present only once. Time point indicated: newly diagnosed GD, antithyroid drugs for less than 3 months. PBMC-derived RNA was used for the TCR library. The source was peripheral blood mononuclear cells (PBMCs), collected at new diagnosis, from a patient treated with antithyroid drugs. The receptor set was obtained from a female donor with Graves disease.

This clonotype was counted ten times or more. The chain uses TRBV28 and TRBJ2-7, with TRBD1 identical over 7 bases. The CDR3 runs to 15 residues. The J segment lost 9 bases and the V segment lost 5 bases, leaving 16 bases of the junction unmatched. Per the germline V gene, CDR1 is MDHEN and CDR2 is SYDVKM. The CDR3 reads CASSQSTGADVGQYF. The CDR3 DNA follows: TGTGCCAGCAGTCAGTCTACAGGGGCAGATGTGGGGCAGTACTTC. Combining the CDR3 with reference TRBV28 and TRBJ2-7 gives the whole variable domain DVKVTQSSRYLVKRTGEKVFLECVQDMDHENMFWYRQDPGLGLRLIYFSYDVKMKEKGDIPEGYSVSREKKERFSLILESASTNQTSMYLCASSQSTGADVGQYFGPGTRLTVT.

This clonotype occurred many times. The genes are TRBV12-3 or TRBV12-4 and TRBJ1-5; no reliable D call. This CDR3 contains 13 residues. V was shortened by 7 bases and J by 3 bases, with 10 bases between the two germline ends. Written as DNA, the CDR3 is TGTGCCAGCATTAGAGATAACAATCAGCCCCAGCATTTT. Protein product: CASIRDNNQPQHF.

A note on this clonotype: This may be a read error, as it is one base from a much larger clone. V usage is TRBV7-3 and J usage is TRBJ2-7, with D possibly TRBD1 on 6 matching bases. The CDR3 is 17 residues long. Trimming cost V 5 bases and J 7 bases, with 27 bases left between them. Germline V gene data show CDR1 as SGHTA and CDR2 as FQGTGA. CDR3 region: CASSPYIRDTSYNEQYF. CDR3 DNA sequence: TGTGCCAGCAGCCCCTACATCCGGGACACGAGCTACAATGAGCAGTACTTC.

This clonotype has at least ten counts. The chain uses TRBV5-1 and TRBJ2-7, with D perhaps given as TRBD1 or TRBD2 (7 bases each). Germline loops: CDR1 SGHRS, CDR2 YFSETQ. The CDR3 length is 17 residues. Trimming took 0 bases from V and 6 from J, leaving 22 bases between them. This chain's CDR3 is CASSLVFPASRGGEQYF. The CDR3 region has the DNA TGCGCCAGCAGCTTGGTTTTCCCCGCTAGCAGGGGGGGCGAGCAGTACTTC. The complete variable domain, with remaining parts taken from reference TRBV5-1 and TRBJ2-7, reads KAGVTQTPRYLIKTRGQQVTLSCSPISGHRSVSWYQQTPGQGLQFLFEYFSETQRNKGNFPGRFSGRQFSNSRSEMNVSTLELGDSALYLCASSLVFPASRGGEQYFGPGTRLTVT.

The V gene is TRBV27, the J gene TRBJ2-1; unclear D gene. The germline V and J ends were trimmed by 0 bases and 8 bases, with 5 bases remaining between them. The CDR3 runs to 12 residues. Germline V CDR1 and CDR2: MNHEY, SMNVEV (reference sequence). Written as DNA, the CDR3 is TGTGCCAGCAGTTTATCGTTTGATGAGCAGTTCTTC. This codes for CASSLSFDEQFF.

This clonotype was counted ten times or more. This chain joins TRBV6-1 and TRBJ2-2; 16 bases agree with TRBD2. Losses at the gene ends were 1 base for V and 7 bases for J; bases not matched to a gene: 9. CDR3 size: 19 residues. The germline V gene encodes CDR1 MNHNS and CDR2 SASEGT. Here the CDR3 reads CASSEVGGLAGGPNGELFF. CDR3 bases: TGTGCCAGCAGTGAAGTAGGGGGACTAGCGGGAGGGCCGAACGGGGAGCTGTTTTTT.

This clonotype was seen ten or more times. The CDR3 sequence is CASSPTGTGPHEQYF. The CDR3 DNA reads as TGTGCCAGCAGCCCGACCGGGACAGGGCCCCACGAGCAGTACTTC. This sequence joins TRBV7-2 and TRBJ2-7; TRBD1 matches 9 bases. CDR3 length equals 15 residues. With V trimmed by 5 bases and J by 5 bases, 10 bases remained unmatched. Germline V lookup: CDR1 SGHTA, CDR2 FQGNSA.

This clonotype was seen repeatedly, ten times or more. The rearrangement links TRBV7-3 to TRBJ2-3, with 9 bases fitting TRBD1. Germline CDR1 reads SGHTA; CDR2 reads FQGTGA. The CDR3 is made up of 14 amino acids. V shed 5 bases, J shed 6 bases, and the junction held 6 bases outside the gene matches. Written as DNA, the CDR3 is TGTGCCAGCAGCGCGGGACAGGGATGGGATACGCAGTATTTT. It translates to CASSAGQGWDTQYF.

In this sample, this clonotype turned up many times. The chain links TRBV28 to TRBJ2-2; D is undetermined. CDR1 is MDHEN and CDR2 is SYDVKM in the germline V gene. With 7 bases removed from V and 2 bases from J, the gap between germline ends came to 17 bases. The CDR3 runs to 16 residues. Here the CDR3 DNA reads TGTGCCAGCATTAAACAACGACCCCAAAACACCGGGGAGCTGTTTTTT. As protein: CASIKQRPQNTGELFF.

This clonotype appeared a few times. V gene TRBV6-1 combines with J gene TRBJ1-5; 8 nucleotides line up with TRBD1. V shed 6 bases and J 0 bases; nucleotides not matched to a gene: 7. Germline values: CDR1 MNHNS, CDR2 SASEGT. CDR3 length: 16 residues. The CDR3, as DNA: TGTGCCAGCAGCGCCGGACAGGGCGGTAGCAATCAGCCCCAGCATTTT. The encoded protein is CASSAGQGGSNQPQHF.

This clonotype was picked up many times. The chain recombines TRBV12-3 or TRBV12-4 with TRBJ1-2; TRBD1 is a possible D gene (5 bases). The CDR3 covers 14 residues. The V gene lost 2 bases and the J gene lost 8 bases, with 15 bases spanning the gap. The CDR3 is CASSLRDDVGGYTF. The CDR3 nucleotides are TGTGCCAGCAGTTTAAGGGACGACGTAGGGGGCTACACCTTC.

This clonotype showed up many times. The chain employs TRBV28 and TRBJ2-3, with 7 positions matching TRBD2. The CDR3 runs to 16 residues. Germline assignment: CDR1 MDHEN and CDR2 SYDVKM. The trim removed 5 bases at V and 8 bases at J, leaving 16 bases unmatched. This CDR3 reads CASSLYTPGLVGTQYF. DNA for the CDR3: TGTGCCAGCAGTCTCTACACCCCCGGACTAGTCGGTACGCAGTATTTT. Combining the CDR3 with reference TRBV28 and TRBJ2-3 gives the whole variable domain DVKVTQSSRYLVKRTGEKVFLECVQDMDHENMFWYRQDPGLGLRLIYFSYDVKMKEKGDIPEGYSVSREKKERFSLILESASTNQTSMYLCASSLYTPGLVGTQYFGPGTRLTVL.

With regard to this clonotype: A read error may explain this, as a much larger clone is one base away. Written as DNA, the CDR3 is TGTGCCAGCAGTTATGAACCGGGACACCTAACCTCTGGAAGCACCATATATTTT. Protein sequence: CASSYEPGHLTSGSTIYF. The genes are TRBV6-5 and TRBJ1-3; D might be TRBD1 (6 bases). The CDR3 consists of 18 residues. Germline lookup yields CDR1 MNHEY and CDR2 SVGAGI.

This clonotype was seen repeatedly, ten times or more. V and J are TRBV20-1 and TRBJ2-7, with D possibly TRBD2 on 6 matching bases. CDR3 length: 15 residues. V gave up 6 bases and J gave up 2 bases, with 20 bases separating them. Germline CDR1 reads DFQATT; CDR2 reads SNEGSKA (reference sequence). CDR3 amino acids: CSATLGLTPTYEQYF. The CDR3, as DNA: TGCAGTGCAACCTTGGGACTGACCCCCACCTACGAGCAGTACTTC.

The chain joins TRBV10-3 to TRBJ1-6; no firm D call. This CDR3 contains 16 residues. The germline V gene encodes CDR1 ENHRY and CDR2 SYGVKD. With 0 bases removed from V and 4 bases from J, the gap between germline ends came to 10 bases. CDR3 nucleotides: TGTGCCATCAGTGAGTCGGGCAGAGAGTATAATTCACCCCTCCACTTT. This codes for CAISESGREYNSPLHF.

This rearrangement joins TRBV5-6 to TRBJ1-6, with TRBD1 identical over 7 bases. V was clipped by 0 bases and J by 6 bases; unmatched bases: 9. CDR3 size: 17 residues. Germline V gene sequence: CDR1 SGHDT, CDR2 YYEEEE. The CDR3 protein is CASSLVLGQGGNSPLHF. DNA for the CDR3: TGTGCCAGCAGCTTGGTATTGGGGCAGGGGGGTAATTCACCCCTCCACTTT.

This clonotype was picked up many times. This sequence joins TRBV20-1 and TRBJ2-1, with 10 nucleotides matching TRBD2. This CDR3 is built from 14 residues. Germline V gene data show CDR1 as DFQATT and CDR2 as SNEGSKA (reference sequence). The V gene end was trimmed by 8 bases and the J gene end by 8 bases; junction bases not matched to a gene: 12. Here the CDR3 reads CSTHPGLANDEQFF. Here the CDR3 DNA reads TGCAGTACCCATCCGGGACTAGCGAACGATGAGCAGTTCTTC.

This clonotype was seen many times. This chain joins TRBV12-5 and TRBJ1-1; 8 nucleotides match TRBD1. The CDR3 runs 13 residues. CDR1 LGHNT and CDR2 FRNRAP come from the germline V gene. The V and J ends lost 10 bases and 10 bases, in that order; junction bases with no gene match: 14. CDR3 protein: CATELGQGSRAFF. CDR3 in DNA: TGTGCTACCGAGTTAGGACAGGGCTCCCGAGCTTTCTTT.

This clonotype was counted at least ten times. The V call is TRBV12-3 or TRBV12-4, the J call TRBJ2-2; either TRBD1 or TRBD2 may supply D (5 bases each). V was clipped by 5 bases and J by 4 bases, with 17 bases between them. The length of the CDR3 is 16 residues. The CDR3 is CASSEDITAGTGELFF. The CDR3 coding sequence is TGTGCCAGCAGTGAGGACATTACGGCGGGCACCGGGGAGCTGTTTTTT.

This clonotype was observed a few times. V gene TRBV4-1 combines with J gene TRBJ1-2, with 7 positions matching TRBD1. V was clipped by 3 bases and J by 3 bases; unmatched bases: 4. In germline, CDR1 is MGHRA, CDR2 YSYEKL. This CDR3 is 14 amino acids long. The CDR3: CASSQPQGDYGYTF. The CDR3 DNA follows: TGCGCCAGCAGCCAGCCCCAGGGGGACTATGGCTACACCTTC.

The chain joins TRBV2 to TRBJ2-5; 9 bases are a match to TRBD2. The germline V gene has CDR1 SNHLY and CDR2 FYNNEI. V dropped 6 bases and J dropped 2; count of bases not matched to a gene: 13. The CDR3 runs 17 residues. The CDR3 DNA follows: TGTGCCAGCAGGGGAGGGCTAGCGGGGAAAATACAAGAGACCCAGTACTTC. It yields the protein CASRGGLAGKIQETQYF.

The rearrangement links TRBV7-9 to TRBJ2-5; no definite D call. This CDR3 contains 16 residues. Trimming pared 5 bases from V and 1 base from J, leaving 17 bases between. Per the germline V gene, CDR1 is SEHNR and CDR2 is FQNEAQ (reference sequence). This CDR3 reads CASSPYPGYPQETQYF. In DNA, the CDR3 is TGTGCCAGCAGCCCCTACCCCGGCTACCCCCAAGAGACCCAGTACTTC.